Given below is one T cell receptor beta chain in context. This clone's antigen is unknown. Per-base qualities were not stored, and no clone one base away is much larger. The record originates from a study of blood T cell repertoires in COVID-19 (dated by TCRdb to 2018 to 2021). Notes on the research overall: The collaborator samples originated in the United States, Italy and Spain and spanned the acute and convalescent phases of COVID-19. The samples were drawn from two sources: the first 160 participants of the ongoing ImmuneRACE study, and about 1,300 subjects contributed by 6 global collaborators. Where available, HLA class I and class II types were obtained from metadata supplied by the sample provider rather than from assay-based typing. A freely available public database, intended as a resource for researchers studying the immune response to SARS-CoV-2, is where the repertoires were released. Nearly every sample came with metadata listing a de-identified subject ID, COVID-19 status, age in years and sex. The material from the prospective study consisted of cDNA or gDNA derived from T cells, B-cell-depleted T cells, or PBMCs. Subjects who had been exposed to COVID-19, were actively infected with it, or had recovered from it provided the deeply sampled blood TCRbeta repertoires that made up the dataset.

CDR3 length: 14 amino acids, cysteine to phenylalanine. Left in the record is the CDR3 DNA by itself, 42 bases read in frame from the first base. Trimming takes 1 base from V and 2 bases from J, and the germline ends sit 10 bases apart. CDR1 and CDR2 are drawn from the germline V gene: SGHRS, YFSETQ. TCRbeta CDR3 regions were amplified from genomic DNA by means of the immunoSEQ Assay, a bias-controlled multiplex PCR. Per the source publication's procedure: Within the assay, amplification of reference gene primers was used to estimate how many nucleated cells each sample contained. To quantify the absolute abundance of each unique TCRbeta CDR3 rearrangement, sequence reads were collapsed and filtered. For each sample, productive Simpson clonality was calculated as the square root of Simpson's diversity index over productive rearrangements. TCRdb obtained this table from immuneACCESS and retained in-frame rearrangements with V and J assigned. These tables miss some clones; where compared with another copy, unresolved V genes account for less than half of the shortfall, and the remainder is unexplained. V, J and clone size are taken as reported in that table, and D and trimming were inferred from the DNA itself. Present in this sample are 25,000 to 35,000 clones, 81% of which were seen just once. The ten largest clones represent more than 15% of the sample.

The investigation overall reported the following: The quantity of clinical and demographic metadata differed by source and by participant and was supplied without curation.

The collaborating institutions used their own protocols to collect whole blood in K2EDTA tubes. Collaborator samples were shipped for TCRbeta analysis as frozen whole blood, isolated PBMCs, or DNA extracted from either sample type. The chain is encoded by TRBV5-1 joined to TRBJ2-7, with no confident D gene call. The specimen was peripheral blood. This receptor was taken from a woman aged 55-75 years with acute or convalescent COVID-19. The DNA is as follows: TGCGCCAGCAGCTTGCAGACACCCACCTACGAGCAGTACTTC. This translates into CASSLQTPTYEQYF.